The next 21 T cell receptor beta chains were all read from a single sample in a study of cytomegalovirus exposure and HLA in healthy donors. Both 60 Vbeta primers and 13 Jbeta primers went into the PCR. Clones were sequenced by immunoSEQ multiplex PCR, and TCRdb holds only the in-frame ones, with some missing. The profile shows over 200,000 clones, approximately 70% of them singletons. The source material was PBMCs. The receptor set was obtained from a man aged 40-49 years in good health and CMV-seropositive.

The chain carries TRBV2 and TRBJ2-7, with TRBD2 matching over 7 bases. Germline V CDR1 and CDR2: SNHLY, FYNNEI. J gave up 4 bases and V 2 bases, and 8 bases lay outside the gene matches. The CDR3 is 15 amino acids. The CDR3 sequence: CASSENGGGQYEQYF. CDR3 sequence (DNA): TGTGCCAGCAGTGAAAACGGCGGGGGTCAGTACGAGCAGTACTTC.

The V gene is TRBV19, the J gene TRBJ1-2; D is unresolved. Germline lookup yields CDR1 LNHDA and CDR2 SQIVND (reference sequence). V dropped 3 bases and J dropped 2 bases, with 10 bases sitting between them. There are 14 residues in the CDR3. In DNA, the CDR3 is TGTGCCAGTAGTATGGGCGTCCCGAACTATGGCTACACCTTC. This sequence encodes CASSMGVPNYGYTF.

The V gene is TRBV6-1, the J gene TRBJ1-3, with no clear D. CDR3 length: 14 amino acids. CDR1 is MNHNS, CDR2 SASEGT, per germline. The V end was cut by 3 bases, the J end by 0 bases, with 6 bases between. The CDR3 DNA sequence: TGTGCCAGCAGTGAGGGCCACTCTGGAAACACCATATATTTT. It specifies CASSEGHSGNTIYF.

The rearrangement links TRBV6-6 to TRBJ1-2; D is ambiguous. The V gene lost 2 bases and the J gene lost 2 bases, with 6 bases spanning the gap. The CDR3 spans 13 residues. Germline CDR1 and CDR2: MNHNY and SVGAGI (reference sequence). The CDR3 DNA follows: TGTGCCAGCAGTTACGGCCCCAACTATGGCTACACCTTC. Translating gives CASSYGPNYGYTF.

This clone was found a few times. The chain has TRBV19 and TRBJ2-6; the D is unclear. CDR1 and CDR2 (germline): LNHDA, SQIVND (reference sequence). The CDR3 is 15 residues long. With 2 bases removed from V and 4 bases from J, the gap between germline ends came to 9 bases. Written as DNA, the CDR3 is TGTGCCAGTAGTATAAGGTCGGAGGGGGCCAACGTCCTGACTTTC. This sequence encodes CASSIRSEGANVLTF.

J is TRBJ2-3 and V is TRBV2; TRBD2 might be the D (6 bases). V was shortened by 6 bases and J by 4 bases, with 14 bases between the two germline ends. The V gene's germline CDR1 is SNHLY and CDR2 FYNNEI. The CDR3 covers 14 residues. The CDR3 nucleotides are TGTGCCAGCAGCCGACTAGTTAGCGCAGATACGCAGTATTTT. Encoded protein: CASSRLVSADTQYF. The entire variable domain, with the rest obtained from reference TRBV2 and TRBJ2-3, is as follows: EPEVTQTPSHQVTQMGQEVILRCVPISNHLYFYWYRQILGQKVEFLVSFYNNEISEKSEIFDDQFSVERPDGSNFTLKIRSTKLEDSAMYFCASSRLVSADTQYFGPGTRLTVL.

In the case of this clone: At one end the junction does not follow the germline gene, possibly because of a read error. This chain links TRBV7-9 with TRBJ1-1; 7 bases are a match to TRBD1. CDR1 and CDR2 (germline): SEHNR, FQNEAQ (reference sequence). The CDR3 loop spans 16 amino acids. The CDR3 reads CSSTPPPGGWGTEAFF. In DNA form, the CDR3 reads TGTTCCAGCACCCCGCCCCCAGGGGGATGGGGCACTGAAGCTTTCTTT.

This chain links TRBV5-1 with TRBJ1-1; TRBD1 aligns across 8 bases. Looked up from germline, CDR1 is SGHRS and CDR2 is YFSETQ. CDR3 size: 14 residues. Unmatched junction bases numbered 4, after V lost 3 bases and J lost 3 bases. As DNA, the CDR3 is TGCGCCAGCAGCTACCGGGACAGGTACACTGAAGCTTTCTTT. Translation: CASSYRDRYTEAFF.

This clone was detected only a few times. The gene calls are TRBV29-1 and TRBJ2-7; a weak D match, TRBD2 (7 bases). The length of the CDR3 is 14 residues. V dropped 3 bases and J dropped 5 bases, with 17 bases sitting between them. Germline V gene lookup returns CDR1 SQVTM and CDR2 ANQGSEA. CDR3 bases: TGCAGCGTTGAGAGGGCCAAGGGGGGGGACGAGCAGTACTTC. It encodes CSVERAKGGDEQYF.

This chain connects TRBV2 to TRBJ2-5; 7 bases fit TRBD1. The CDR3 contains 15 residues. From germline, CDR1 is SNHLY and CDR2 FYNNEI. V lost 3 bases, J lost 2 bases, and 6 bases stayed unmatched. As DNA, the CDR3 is TGTGCCAGCAGTGAGTCGGGCAGGGGGCAAGAGACCCAGTACTTC. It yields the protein CASSESGRGQETQYF. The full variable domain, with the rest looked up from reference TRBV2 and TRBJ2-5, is EPEVTQTPSHQVTQMGQEVILRCVPISNHLYFYWYRQILGQKVEFLVSFYNNEISEKSEIFDDQFSVERPDGSNFTLKIRSTKLEDSAMYFCASSESGRGQETQYFGPGTRLLVL.

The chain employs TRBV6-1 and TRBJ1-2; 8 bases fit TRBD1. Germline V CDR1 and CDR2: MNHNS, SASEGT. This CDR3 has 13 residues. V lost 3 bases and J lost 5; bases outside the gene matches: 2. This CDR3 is CASSERQGYGYTF. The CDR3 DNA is TGTGCCAGCAGTGAGCGACAGGGGTATGGCTACACCTTC.

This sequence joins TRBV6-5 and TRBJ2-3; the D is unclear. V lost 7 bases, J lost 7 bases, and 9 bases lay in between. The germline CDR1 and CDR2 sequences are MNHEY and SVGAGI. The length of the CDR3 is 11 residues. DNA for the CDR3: TGTGCCAGCACTAACAGAAATACGCAGTATTTT. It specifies CASTNRNTQYF.

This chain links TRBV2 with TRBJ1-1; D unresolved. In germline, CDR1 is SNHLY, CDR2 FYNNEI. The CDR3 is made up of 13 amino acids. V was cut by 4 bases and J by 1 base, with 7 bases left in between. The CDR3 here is CASSVQENTEAFF. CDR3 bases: TGTGCCAGCAGTGTCCAGGAGAACACTGAAGCTTTCTTT.

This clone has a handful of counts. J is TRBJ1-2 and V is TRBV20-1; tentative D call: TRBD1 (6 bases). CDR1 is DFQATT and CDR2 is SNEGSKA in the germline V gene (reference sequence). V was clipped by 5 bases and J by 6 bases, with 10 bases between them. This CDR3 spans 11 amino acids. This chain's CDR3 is CSALTGNGYTF. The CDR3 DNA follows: TGCAGTGCTCTAACAGGGAATGGCTACACCTTC.

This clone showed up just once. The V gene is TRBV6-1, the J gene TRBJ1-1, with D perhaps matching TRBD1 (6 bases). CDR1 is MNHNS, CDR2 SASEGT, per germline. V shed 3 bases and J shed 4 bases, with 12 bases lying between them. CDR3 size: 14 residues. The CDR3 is CASSENRVSTEAFF. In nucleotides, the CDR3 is TGTGCCAGCAGTGAGAACAGGGTCAGCACTGAAGCTTTCTTT.

The CDR3 here is CASSSTTRTDTQYF. DNA for the CDR3: TGCGCCAGCAGCTCAACCACTCGCACAGATACGCAGTATTTT. The chain employs TRBV5-1 and TRBJ2-3; D unresolved. The CDR3 spans 14 residues. Germline CDR1 is SGHRS and CDR2 is YFSETQ. V lost 3 bases and J lost 1, with 9 bases in between.

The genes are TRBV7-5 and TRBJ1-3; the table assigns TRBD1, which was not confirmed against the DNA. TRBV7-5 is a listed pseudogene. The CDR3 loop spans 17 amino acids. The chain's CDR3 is CVRSPRRTGKSGNTIYF. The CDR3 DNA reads TGTGTCAGAAGCCCCCGGCGGACAGGGAAATCTGGAAACACCATATATTTT.

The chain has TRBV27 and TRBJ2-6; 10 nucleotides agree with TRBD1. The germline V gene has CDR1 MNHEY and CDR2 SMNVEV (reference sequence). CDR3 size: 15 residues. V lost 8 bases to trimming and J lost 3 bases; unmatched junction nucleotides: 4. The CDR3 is CASRQGARGANVLTF. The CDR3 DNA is TGTGCCAGCCGACAGGGGGCACGTGGGGCCAACGTCCTGACTTTC.

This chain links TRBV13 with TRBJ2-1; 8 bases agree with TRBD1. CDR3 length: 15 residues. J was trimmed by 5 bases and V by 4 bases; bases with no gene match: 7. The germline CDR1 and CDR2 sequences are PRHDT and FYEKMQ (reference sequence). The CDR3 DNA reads TGTGCCAGCAGCTCTGGACAGGGATTGGACAATGAGCAGTTCTTC. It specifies CASSSGQGLDNEQFF.

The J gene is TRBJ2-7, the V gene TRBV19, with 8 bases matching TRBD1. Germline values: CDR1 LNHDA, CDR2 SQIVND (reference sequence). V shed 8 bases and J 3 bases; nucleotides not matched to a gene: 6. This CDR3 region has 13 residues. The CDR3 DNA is TGTGCCAGTGGAGGACAGGGTTTCTACGAGCAGTACTTC. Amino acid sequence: CASGGQGFYEQYF.

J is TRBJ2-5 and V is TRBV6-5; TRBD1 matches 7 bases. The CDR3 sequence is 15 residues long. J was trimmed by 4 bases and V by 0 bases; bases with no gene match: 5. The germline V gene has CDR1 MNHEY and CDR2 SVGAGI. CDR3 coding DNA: TGTGCCAGCAGTTACTCTACAGGGGATATAGAGACCCAGTACTTC. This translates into CASSYSTGDIETQYF.